Here is one TCR beta chain with its context. Its target is unknown. The read ends 3 residues shy of where the CDR3 ends; the end is completed using the germline J gene. The sample is drawn from a study of T cells in women clearing cervical HPV infection. Study in general: Case blood was drawn when the lesion was first found; control blood after infection became undetectable.

The CDR3 loop spans 14 amino acids. Trimming at V came to 8 bases and at J to 0 bases, leaving 6 bases not matched to a gene. Germline values: CDR1 SNHLY, CDR2 FYNNEI. Study conclusions and caveats: CIN3+ cases had significantly higher TCR repertoire richness than controls, but evenness did not differ. Combining TCR richness with V gene abundances gave approximately 0.84 AUC. Controls had more TRBV6-7 (about 0.16%) than cases (approximately 0.11%).

Data came from immunoSEQ multiplex PCR; TCRdb stores just in-frame clones and leaves some out. In total, the table holds 45,000 to 55,000 clones. Sequenced sample: blood buffy coat. The rearrangement links TRBV2 to TRBJ1-2; 7 bases align to TRBD1. This receptor was taken from a woman between 18 and 75 years old with a cervical HPV16 infection that either progressed to CIN3+ or cleared (not recorded which). CDR3 sequence reads: CASELGQTNYGYTF. The part of the CDR3 DNA that was read is TGTGCCAGCGAGCTGGGACAGACTAACTATGGC.